Below are 16 T cell receptor beta chains sequenced from a single sample in a study. TCRdb re-derived calls from the 5' RACE reads in MiXCR, one entry per CDR3 protein. Of over 50,000 distinct CDR3 sequences listed, approximately 23% are singletons. Sequenced material: tumor-infiltrating naive CD4+ T cells sorted from the breast tumor. Stated subset: naive CD4+ T cells, CD4+CD45RA+CD25-. The source of these receptors is a female donor with breast cancer.

This chain connects TRBV11-1 to TRBJ2-7; possibly TRBD1 for D (5 bases). Germline CDR1 reads SGHAT; CDR2 reads FQDESV (reference sequence). This CDR3 is 14 amino acids long. Trimming removed 5 bases at V and 2 bases at J, with 13 bases between. CDR3 residues: CASSQTTGPYEQYF. Here the CDR3 DNA reads TGTGCCAGCAGCCAAACAACAGGACCCTACGAGCAGTACTTC.

This clonotype was recorded once. The V and J genes are TRBV7-9 and TRBJ2-1, with 7 bases that match TRBD2. Germline CDR1 SEHNR, CDR2 FQNEAQ (reference sequence). Trimming took 4 bases from V and 0 from J; bases not matched to a gene: 3. CDR3 size: 15 residues. The CDR3 is CASSWGGPSYNEQFF. CDR3 nucleotide sequence: TGTGCCAGCAGCTGGGGAGGGCCCTCCTACAATGAGCAGTTCTTC.

The chain is built from TRBV7-3 and TRBJ2-1; 7 nucleotides line up with TRBD2. Germline V gene sequence: CDR1 SGHTA, CDR2 FQGTGA. The CDR3 has 18 amino acids. The junction had 11 bases not matched to a gene; V was cut back by 1 base and J by 2 bases. For the CDR3, the DNA is TGTGCCAGCAGCTTAATGGCGGGAGTAGGAGTTACCTACAATGAGCAGTTCTTC. Residues: CASSLMAGVGVTYNEQFF.

There are a few counts of this clonotype. The chain recombines TRBV4-1 with TRBJ1-2, with TRBD1 as a possible D gene (6 bases). CDR3 length: 14 amino acids. The V gene lost 0 bases and the J gene lost 8 bases, with 13 bases spanning the gap. Germline CDR1 reads MGHRA; CDR2 reads YSYEKL. The CDR3 loop is CASSQESTGRGYTF. CDR3 coding DNA: TGCGCCAGCAGCCAAGAAAGCACAGGGAGAGGCTACACCTTC.

This clonotype appeared many times. The rearrangement joins TRBV12-3 or TRBV12-4 to TRBJ1-2, with no clear D. V shed 8 bases and J shed 0 bases, with 10 bases lying between them. This CDR3 contains 13 residues. CDR3 amino acids: CASFGTTNYGYTF. The CDR3 nucleotides read TGTGCCAGCTTTGGCACCACTAACTATGGCTACACCTTC.

The V and J genes are TRBV5-1 and TRBJ2-1; the D is unclear. Trimming stripped 7 bases from V and 6 bases from J, with 17 bases between. Germline V lookup: CDR1 SGHRS, CDR2 YFSETQ. CDR3 size: 14 residues. For the CDR3, the DNA is TGCGCCAGCCTCAAAAGGCTCTTGGCCAATGAGCAGTTCTTC. The encoded protein is CASLKRLLANEQFF.

This clonotype was detected only once. This chain connects TRBV5-1 to TRBJ2-1; the match to TRBD2 covers 12 bases. This CDR3 region has 15 residues. The V and J ends lost 6 bases and 5 bases, in that order; junction bases with no gene match: 6. Germline V gives CDR1 SGHRS, CDR2 YFSETQ. The CDR3 loop reads CASKRLAGENNEQFF. CDR3 DNA: TGCGCCAGCAAGAGACTAGCGGGAGAGAACAATGAGCAGTTCTTC.

This clonotype was seen at least ten times. The genes are TRBV29-1 and TRBJ1-3; a possible D gene is TRBD1 (5 bases). Germline V lookup: CDR1 SQVTM, CDR2 ANQGSEA. The V end lost 5 bases, the J end lost 5 bases, and 13 bases lay between the germline ends. The CDR3 extends over 13 amino acids. CDR3 DNA: TGCAGCGTTCAGCAGGGTAACCGAAACACCATATATTTT. This sequence encodes CSVQQGNRNTIYF.

In its sample, this clonotype was seen a few times. This chain uses TRBV12-3 or TRBV12-4 with TRBJ1-5, with TRBD1 matching over 9 bases. This CDR3 contains 14 residues. The J segment lost 4 bases and the V segment lost 5 bases, leaving 3 bases of the junction unmatched. CDR3: CASSRTGENQPQHF. CDR3 sequence (DNA): TGTGCCAGCAGTAGGACAGGGGAAAATCAGCCCCAGCATTTT.

This clonotype has only a few counts. The genes are TRBV20-1 and TRBJ2-3; 9 nucleotides agree with TRBD2. The ends lost 1 base at V and 4 bases at J; junction bases unmatched: 3. Germline V gene lookup returns CDR1 DFQATT and CDR2 SNEGSKA (reference sequence). The CDR3 consists of 14 residues. CDR3 nucleotide sequence: TGCAGTGCTAGAGGCGGGAGGGCCGCAGATACGCAGTATTTT. Translation gives CSARGGRAADTQYF.

This clonotype was seen only a few times. This chain joins TRBV10-3 and TRBJ1-1; no clear D gene. Germline V gene sequence: CDR1 ENHRY, CDR2 SYGVKD. This CDR3 is built from 14 residues. V was trimmed by 3 bases and J by 0 bases, leaving 8 bases between them. The CDR3 region is CAISEVDMNTEAFF. Here the CDR3 DNA reads TGTGCCATCAGTGAAGTGGATATGAACACTGAAGCTTTCTTT.

With respect to this clonotype: Mismatch with germline at one junction end may stem from a read error. The chain employs TRBV5-6 and TRBJ2-1; 7 bases are shared with TRBD1. Germline V CDR1 and CDR2: SGHDT, YYEEEE. The CDR3 is 14 amino acids. The CDR3 nucleotides read TGTGTCAGCAGCCGTCAACAGGGGTGGAATGAGCAGTTCTTC. It specifies CVSSRQQGWNEQFF. Filled out from reference TRBV5-6 and TRBJ2-1, the complete variable domain reads DAGVTQSPTHLIKTRGQQVTLRCSPKSGHDTVSWYQQALGQGPQFIFQYYEEEERQRGNFPDRFSGHQFPNYSSELNVNALLLGDSALYLCVSSRQQGWNEQFFGPGTRLTVL.

This clonotype was seen a handful of times. The V and J genes are TRBV6-5 and TRBJ2-5; D not certain. This CDR3 has 12 amino acids. Germline V gene sequence: CDR1 MNHEY, CDR2 SVGAGI. V lost 6 bases, J lost 4 bases, and 9 bases lay in between. The CDR3 reads CASRTTPETQYF. CDR3 bases: TGTGCCAGCAGAACCACTCCAGAGACCCAGTACTTC.

This clonotype has only a few counts. The chain uses TRBV7-8 and TRBJ2-3, with D tentatively TRBD2 (5 bases). Per germline, CDR1 SGHVS and CDR2 FQNEAQ. The CDR3 runs 14 residues. V was trimmed by 1 base and J by 4 bases, leaving 9 bases between them. The CDR3 spells CASSLGTFPDTQYF. The CDR3, as DNA: TGTGCCAGCAGCTTAGGGACTTTCCCAGATACGCAGTATTTT.

The J gene is TRBJ1-3, the V gene TRBV5-1; D unclear. The CDR3 extends over 16 amino acids. Trimming shortened V by 0 bases and J by 1 base, and 11 bases separated the two germline ends. CDR1 is SGHRS and CDR2 is YFSETQ in the germline V gene. The CDR3 loop is CASSLDGLSSGNTIYF. CDR3 DNA: TGCGCCAGCAGCTTGGACGGACTGTCGTCTGGAAACACCATATATTTT. The whole variable domain, filled in from reference TRBV5-1 and TRBJ1-3, reads KAGVTQTPRYLIKTRGQQVTLSCSPISGHRSVSWYQQTPGQGLQFLFEYFSETQRNKGNFPGRFSGRQFSNSRSEMNVSTLELGDSALYLCASSLDGLSSGNTIYFGEGSWLTVV.

Note on this clonotype: A clone one base away is much larger, so this may be a read error. This sequence joins TRBV7-2 and TRBJ2-5; D perhaps matches TRBD1 (6 bases). There are 15 residues in the CDR3. CDR1 and CDR2 (germline): SGHTA, FQGNSA. This CDR3 reads CARSLARTAQETQYF. The CDR3 coding sequence is TGTGCCCGCAGCTTAGCGAGGACAGCCCAAGAGACCCAGTACTTC. Complete variable domain (other parts from reference TRBV7-2 and TRBJ2-5): GAGVSQSPSNKVTEKGKDVELRCDPISGHTALYWYRQSLGQGLEFLIYFQGNSAPDKSGLPSDRFSAERTGGSVSTLTIQRTQQEDSAVYLCARSLARTAQETQYFGPGTRLLVL.